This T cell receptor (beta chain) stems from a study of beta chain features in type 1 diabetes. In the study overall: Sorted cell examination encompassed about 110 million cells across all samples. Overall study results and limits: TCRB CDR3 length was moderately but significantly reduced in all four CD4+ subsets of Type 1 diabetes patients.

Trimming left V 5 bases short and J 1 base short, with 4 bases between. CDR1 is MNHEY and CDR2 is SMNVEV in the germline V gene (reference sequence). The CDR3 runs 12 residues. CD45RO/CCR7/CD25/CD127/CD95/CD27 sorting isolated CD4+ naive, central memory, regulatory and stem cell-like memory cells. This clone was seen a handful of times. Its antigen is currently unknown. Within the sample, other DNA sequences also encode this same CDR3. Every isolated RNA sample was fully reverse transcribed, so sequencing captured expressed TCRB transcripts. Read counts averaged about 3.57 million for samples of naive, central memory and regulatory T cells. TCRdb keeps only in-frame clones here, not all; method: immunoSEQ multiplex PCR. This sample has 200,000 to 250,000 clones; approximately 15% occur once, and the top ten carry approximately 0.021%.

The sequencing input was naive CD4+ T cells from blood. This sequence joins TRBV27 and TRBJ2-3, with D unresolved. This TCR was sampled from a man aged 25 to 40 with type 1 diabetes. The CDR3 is CASSPRTDTQYF. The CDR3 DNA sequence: TGTGCCAGCAGTCCTCGCACAGATACGCAGTATTTT.